The clone carrying this T cell receptor (beta chain) was seen only a few times. Its antigen is still unknown. The data belong to a study of T-cell memory formation after mild COVID-19. Study results and caveats: Cross-reactive memory apparently joined, as some responding clones appeared in pre-infection memory. Contracting CD8+ clones were enriched in EMRA, CD4+ mainly in CM and EM. Unconfirmed was the SARS-CoV-2 specificity of second-wave clones that peaked on day 37.

It was 5'RACE with constant-segment primers that produced the TCR alpha and TCR beta cDNA libraries, which carried sample barcodes and UMIs. A single record per CDR3 protein comes from TCRdb applying MiXCR to the 5' RACE reads. The table lists 100,000 to 150,000 distinct CDR3 sequences, 5% to 6.5% of them singletons, with approximately 2.1% in the top ten. The CDR3 totals 12 residues. Looked up from germline, CDR1 is KGHDR and CDR2 is SFDVKD. After removal of 8 bases from V and 5 bases from J, the junction contained 1 base not matched to a gene. The specimen was PBMCs or a T cell subset sorted from them (not recorded which). The V gene is TRBV24-1, the J gene TRBJ2-2, with 7 bases identical to TRBD1. The origin of this receptor is an adult woman who had mild COVID-19 (a few samples of this study predate the infection). Cell type and time point are not known. This chain's CDR3 is CATTGGTGELFF. CDR3 nucleotide sequence: TGTGCCACCACAGGGGGAACCGGGGAGCTGTTTTTT.